This T cell receptor beta chain came from a study of blood T cell repertoires in COVID-19. Study-wide background: Donors in the United States, Italy and Spain gave samples during acute or convalescent COVID-19. T cells, B-cell-depleted T cells, or PBMCs provided the cDNA or gDNA that served as material.

Germline V gives CDR1 LGHDT, CDR2 YNNKEL (reference sequence). This CDR3 spans 17 amino acids. V was pared by 2 bases and J by 4 bases, with 18 bases between. Cohort placement rested on clinical history that participants reported themselves. As handled by the study authors: The assay estimated nucleated cells by amplifying reference gene primers. The protocol was immunoSEQ multiplex PCR, while the TCRdb copy is restricted to in-frame clones and leaves out a portion. V and J calls and clone size are those listed in that table; D and trimming were worked out from the DNA. This sample has about 260,000 clones, with around 89% found just once.

The sample consisted of PBMCs or T cells enriched from blood (not recorded which). The chain carries TRBV3-1 (or the pseudogene TRBV3-2) and TRBJ1-5, with D perhaps TRBD1 (6 bases). This clonotype was sampled from a woman aged 40 to 49 with acute COVID-19. The CDR3 bases are TGTGCCAGCAGCCAATCAGGCAGGACAGAGATTAATCAGCCCCAGCATTTT. The encoded protein is CASSQSGRTEINQPQHF.